Following are 27 T cell receptor beta chains from one sample sequenced in a study of blood T cell repertoires in COVID-19. TCRdb's copy holds only in-frame clones and misses some; the assay was immunoSEQ multiplex PCR. The sample includes about 280,000 clones, 88% seen only once; the top ten take approximately 10%. Sample: peripheral blood. The receptors stem from a woman aged 30 to 39 with COVID-19, enrolled during active disease.

The chain carries TRBV19 and TRBJ2-7; D unresolved. V lost 0 bases and J 4 bases, leaving 7 bases between the germline ends. The CDR3 consists of 13 residues. Per the germline V gene, CDR1 is LNHDA and CDR2 is SQIVND (reference sequence). CDR3 bases: TGTGCCAGTAGTATAGATACACGATACGAGCAGTACTTC. This gives the protein CASSIDTRYEQYF.

This chain links TRBV6-5 with TRBJ2-2, with 9 bases fitting TRBD2. This CDR3 has 15 residues. Germline values: CDR1 MNHEY, CDR2 SVGAGI. V gave up 5 bases and J gave up 7 bases; unmatched junction bases: 8. CDR3 residues: CASSRVAGAGGELFF. CDR3 sequence (DNA): TGTGCCAGCAGTAGGGTAGCGGGAGCGGGCGGGGAGCTGTTTTTT.

The table lists this clone with a few counts. CDR3 in amino acids: CASSPQQGTEQYF. CDR3 in DNA: TGTGCCAGCTCACCACAACAGGGAACCGAGCAGTACTTC. The gene calls are TRBV18 and TRBJ2-7, with TRBD1 as a possible D gene (6 bases). The CDR3 spans 13 residues. V lost 1 base to trimming and J lost 6 bases, with 10 bases between them. The V gene's germline CDR1 is KGHSH and CDR2 LQKENI.

A word on this clone: The same CDR3 also results from other DNA sequences found in this sample. The gene calls are TRBV6-5 and TRBJ2-7; the D gene is possibly TRBD2 (6 bases). Germline CDR1 is MNHEY and CDR2 is SVGAGI. V was trimmed by 0 bases and J by 2 bases, leaving 8 bases between them. The CDR3 totals 14 residues. The CDR3 spells CASSYSSGPYEQYF. CDR3 coding DNA: TGTGCCAGCAGTTACTCTAGCGGACCCTACGAGCAGTACTTC.

The chain couples TRBV9 to TRBJ1-2; D may be TRBD1 (5 bases). Germline lookup yields CDR1 SGDLS and CDR2 YYNGEE. V lost 4 bases and J 2 bases, leaving 24 bases between the germline ends. The CDR3 consists of 18 residues. The CDR3 reads CASSPTPETAGSNYGYTF. The CDR3 coding sequence is TGTGCCAGCAGCCCAACCCCCGAGACAGCCGGCTCGAACTATGGCTACACCTTC.

The chain combines TRBV5-1 with TRBJ1-1; 8 bases fit TRBD1. CDR3 length: 14 residues. Germline CDR1 SGHRS, CDR2 YFSETQ. The V and J ends lost 7 bases and 0 bases, in that order; junction bases with no gene match: 5. CDR3 nucleotides: TGCGCCAGCGGGCAGGGGGCCATGAACACTGAAGCTTTCTTT. Translated, it gives CASGQGAMNTEAFF.

The chain links TRBV3-1 (or the pseudogene TRBV3-2) to TRBJ2-5, with 9 bases fitting TRBD2. The CDR3 consists of 16 residues. From germline, CDR1 is LGHDT and CDR2 YNNKEL (reference sequence). Losses at the gene ends were 0 bases for V and 2 bases for J; bases not matched to a gene: 4. The CDR3 here is CASSQDIGLAQETQYF. DNA for the CDR3: TGTGCCAGCAGCCAAGATATAGGACTAGCGCAAGAGACCCAGTACTTC.

The genes are TRBV7-6 and TRBJ1-2; D remains ambiguous. The CDR3 length is 16 residues. V lost 1 base to trimming and J lost 8 bases, with 20 bases between them. Germline V gene data show CDR1 as SGHVS and CDR2 as FNYEAQ. The CDR3 reads CASSLGEGAGERGYTF. The CDR3 DNA is TGTGCCAGCAGCTTAGGGGAGGGAGCGGGTGAGCGGGGCTACACCTTC.

The V call is TRBV3-1 (or the pseudogene TRBV3-2), the J call TRBJ2-1; 12 bases are a match to TRBD2. The V gene's germline CDR1 is LGHDT and CDR2 YNNKEL (reference sequence). Losses at the gene ends were 1 base for V and 8 bases for J; bases not matched to a gene: 6. The CDR3 consists of 16 residues. The CDR3 DNA follows: TGTGCCAGCAGCCAAGGGCCTAGCGGGAGGGCCTATGAGCAGTTCTTC. Its translation is CASSQGPSGRAYEQFF.

The rearrangement uses TRBV30 and TRBJ2-6, with 9 bases that match TRBD1. J gave up 3 bases and V 5 bases, and 11 bases lay outside the gene matches. Per germline, CDR1 GTSNPN and CDR2 SVGIG (reference sequence). This CDR3 region has 17 residues. The chain's CDR3 is CAWRAGQGLVGANVLTF. The CDR3 DNA is TGTGCCTGGCGGGCTGGACAGGGGCTTGTTGGGGCCAACGTCCTGACTTTC.

The chain couples TRBV4-1 to TRBJ2-7; D remains ambiguous. CDR1 is MGHRA, CDR2 YSYEKL, per germline. The CDR3 runs to 13 residues. V was trimmed by 0 bases and J by 6 bases, leaving 9 bases between them. This CDR3 is CASSQDMFREQYF. CDR3 DNA sequence: TGCGCCAGCAGCCAAGATATGTTCCGCGAGCAGTACTTC.

This clone showed up just once. A junction end diverges from the germline sequence, so it may reflect a read error. This chain joins TRBV6-5 and TRBJ2-2; 8 positions agree with TRBD1. The CDR3 contains 15 residues. Germline values: CDR1 MNHEY, CDR2 SVGAGI. For the CDR3, the DNA is TGTGCCGGCAGTACAGGACAGGGCAACACCGGGGAGCTGTTTTTT. This encodes CAGSTGQGNTGELFF.

This sequence joins TRBV6-5 and TRBJ1-4; D uncertain. The CDR3 is 14 amino acids. Germline V CDR1 and CDR2: MNHEY, SVGAGI. V gave up 6 bases and J gave up 4 bases, with 12 bases separating them. This chain's CDR3 is CASSQLPLNEKLFF. CDR3 coding DNA: TGTGCCAGCAGCCAACTACCGCTTAATGAAAAACTGTTTTTT.

This chain joins TRBV27 and TRBJ2-7; no definite D call. Germline loops: CDR1 MNHEY, CDR2 SMNVEV (reference sequence). Trimming shortened V by 3 bases and J by 3 bases, and 9 bases separated the two germline ends. The CDR3 extends over 13 amino acids. The CDR3 region is CASSLAPFYEQYF. CDR3 DNA: TGTGCCAGCAGTTTGGCCCCCTTCTACGAGCAGTACTTC.

V gene TRBV6-5 combines with J gene TRBJ1-5, with D possibly TRBD1 on 6 matching bases. Trimming pared 6 bases from V and 0 bases from J, leaving 9 bases between. Germline CDR1 reads MNHEY; CDR2 reads SVGAGI. The CDR3 consists of 14 residues. The CDR3 protein is CASRDSNSNQPQHF. The CDR3 DNA sequence: TGTGCCAGCAGGGACAGTAATAGCAATCAGCCCCAGCATTTT.

This clone was counted a single time. The CDR3 loop reads CASSPRLAANEQFF. CDR3 in DNA: TGTGCCAGCAGTCCCCGACTAGCGGCCAATGAGCAGTTCTTC. V is TRBV25-1 and J is TRBJ2-1; 9 bases align to TRBD2. The CDR3 consists of 14 residues. Per germline, CDR1 MGHDK and CDR2 SYGVNS. After removal of 5 bases from V and 6 bases from J, the junction contained 5 bases not matched to a gene.

The chain uses TRBV30 and TRBJ2-5; D possibly corresponds to TRBD2 (6 bases). Germline lookup yields CDR1 GTSNPN and CDR2 SVGIG (reference sequence). The CDR3 is made up of 13 amino acids. V was clipped by 4 bases and J by 1 base, with 10 bases between them. The chain's CDR3 is CAWNAGPQETQYF. The CDR3 nucleotides read TGTGCCTGGAACGCGGGGCCCCAAGAGACCCAGTACTTC.

This chain joins TRBV4-3 and TRBJ2-7, with 10 bases identical to TRBD2. The CDR3 length is 14 residues. CDR1 is LGHNA, CDR2 YSLEER, per germline. J lost 4 bases, V lost 2 bases, and 2 bases had no gene match. The CDR3, as DNA: TGCGCCAGCAGCCAACTAGCGGGAGATTACGAGCAGTACTTC. The encoded protein is CASSQLAGDYEQYF.

The V gene is TRBV6-2 or TRBV6-3, the J gene TRBJ1-1; TRBD1 might be the D (6 bases). The CDR3 runs 14 residues. The V and J ends lost 5 bases and 1 base respectively, with 11 bases between them. CDR1 and CDR2 (germline): MNHEY, SVGEGT. CDR3 nucleotide sequence: TGTGCCAGCAGTGGCGGGGGCACGAACACTGAAGCTTTCTTT. It codes for CASSGGGTNTEAFF.

The chain links TRBV30 to TRBJ2-5; a possible D gene is TRBD2 (5 bases). The CDR3 has 15 amino acids. Germline V gene data show CDR1 as GTSNPN and CDR2 as SVGIG (reference sequence). V shed 2 bases and J shed 0 bases, with 13 bases lying between them. CDR3 amino acids: CAWSKSGSYQETQYF. The CDR3 DNA sequence: TGTGCCTGGAGTAAAAGCGGATCGTACCAAGAGACCCAGTACTTC.

This chain joins TRBV6-4 and TRBJ2-5, with 10 positions matching TRBD1. CDR3 length: 15 amino acids. Germline CDR1 MRHNA, CDR2 SNTAGT. V lost 4 bases, J lost 5 bases, and 7 bases stayed unmatched. This chain's CDR3 is CASSATTGGVETQYF. Written as DNA, the CDR3 is TGTGCCAGCAGTGCCACGACAGGGGGCGTCGAGACCCAGTACTTC.

The chain combines TRBV11-2 with TRBJ2-1, with D possibly TRBD1 on 6 matching bases. Trimming shortened V by 5 bases and J by 1 base, and 12 bases separated the two germline ends. Germline lookup yields CDR1 SGHAT and CDR2 FQNNGV. The CDR3 consists of 15 residues. CDR3 sequence (DNA): TGTGCCAGCAGCCAGGGGTCGCCTTCCTACAATGAGCAGTTCTTC. It codes for CASSQGSPSYNEQFF.

In this sample, this clone turned up once. This same CDR3 is encoded by further DNA sequences in the sample. The rearrangement uses TRBV6-5 and TRBJ2-3, with a possible D match to TRBD1 (5 bases). Germline V lookup: CDR1 MNHEY, CDR2 SVGAGI. V was trimmed by 0 bases and J by 5 bases, leaving 9 bases between them. This CDR3 region has 14 residues. The CDR3: CASSYSLRGDTQYF. As DNA, the CDR3 is TGTGCCAGCAGTTACTCCCTAAGGGGAGATACGCAGTATTTT.

V is TRBV29-1 and J is TRBJ2-5; the D gene is possibly TRBD2 (6 bases). Trimming took off 7 bases at V and 3 bases at J, with 18 bases between the two ends. CDR3 length: 14 amino acids. CDR1 and CDR2 (germline): SQVTM, ANQGSEA. The CDR3 nucleotides read TGCAGCGCGTCGCGGGCGGGAAAAAAAGAGACCCAGTACTTC. Its translation: CSASRAGKKETQYF.

The V call is TRBV24-1, the J call TRBJ2-7; D is possibly TRBD1 (5 bases). CDR1 is KGHDR, CDR2 SFDVKD, per germline. V was cut by 5 bases and J by 7 bases, with 14 bases left in between. The CDR3 is made up of 13 amino acids. The CDR3 spells CATSADTVWEQYF. CDR3 DNA sequence: TGTGCCACCAGTGCGGACACGGTTTGGGAGCAGTACTTC.

This sequence joins TRBV29-1 and TRBJ2-7, with 9 nucleotides matching TRBD1. V trimming: 6 bases; J trimming: 4 bases; junction bases outside the gene matches: 7. CDR3 length: 13 residues. Looked up from germline, CDR1 is SQVTM and CDR2 is ANQGSEA. The CDR3 loop reads CSVPGQGKYEQYF. As DNA, the CDR3 is TGCAGCGTCCCGGGACAGGGTAAATACGAGCAGTACTTC.

V gene TRBV5-1 combines with J gene TRBJ2-7; 8 bases align to TRBD2. Per the germline V gene, CDR1 is SGHRS and CDR2 is YFSETQ. This CDR3 is built from 13 residues. With V trimmed by 4 bases and J by 6 bases, 6 bases remained unmatched. The CDR3 DNA reads as TGCGCCAGCAGCGGGTCCGGGAGGGTCGAGCAGTACTTC. Translation: CASSGSGRVEQYF.